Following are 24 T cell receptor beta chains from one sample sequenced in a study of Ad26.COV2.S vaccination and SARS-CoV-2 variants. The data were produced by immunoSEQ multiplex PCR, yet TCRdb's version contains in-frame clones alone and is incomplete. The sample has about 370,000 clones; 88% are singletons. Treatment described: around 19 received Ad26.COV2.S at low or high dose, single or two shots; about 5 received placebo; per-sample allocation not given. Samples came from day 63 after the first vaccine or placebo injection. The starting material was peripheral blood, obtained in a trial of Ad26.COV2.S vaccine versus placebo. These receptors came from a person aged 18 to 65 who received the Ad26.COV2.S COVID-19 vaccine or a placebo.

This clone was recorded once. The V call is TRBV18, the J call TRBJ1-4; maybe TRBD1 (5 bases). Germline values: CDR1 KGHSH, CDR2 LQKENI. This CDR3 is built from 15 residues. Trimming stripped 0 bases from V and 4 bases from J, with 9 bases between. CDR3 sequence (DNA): TGTGCCAGCTCACCACCAGGGGTCTATAATGAAAAACTGTTTTTT. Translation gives CASSPPGVYNEKLFF.

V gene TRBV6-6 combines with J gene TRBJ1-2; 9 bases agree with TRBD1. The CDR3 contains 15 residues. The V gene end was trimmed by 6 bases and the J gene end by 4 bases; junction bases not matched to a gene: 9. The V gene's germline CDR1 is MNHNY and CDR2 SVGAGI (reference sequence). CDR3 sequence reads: CASSHGTGRTYGYTF. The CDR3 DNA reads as TGTGCCAGCAGCCATGGGACAGGGAGAACCTATGGCTACACCTTC.

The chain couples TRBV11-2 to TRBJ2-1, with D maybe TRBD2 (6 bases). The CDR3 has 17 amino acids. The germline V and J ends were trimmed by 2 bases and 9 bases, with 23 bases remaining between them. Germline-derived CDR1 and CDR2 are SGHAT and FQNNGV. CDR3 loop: CASSLRVLGRGFGEQFF. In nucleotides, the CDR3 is TGTGCCAGCAGCTTAAGGGTCTTGGGGCGGGGTTTCGGTGAGCAGTTCTTC.

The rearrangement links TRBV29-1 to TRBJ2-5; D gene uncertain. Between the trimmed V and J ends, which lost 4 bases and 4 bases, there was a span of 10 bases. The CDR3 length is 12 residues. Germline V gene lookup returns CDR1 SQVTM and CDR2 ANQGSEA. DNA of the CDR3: TGCAGCGTTGTACTGCGATTAGAGACCCAGTACTTC. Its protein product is CSVVLRLETQYF.

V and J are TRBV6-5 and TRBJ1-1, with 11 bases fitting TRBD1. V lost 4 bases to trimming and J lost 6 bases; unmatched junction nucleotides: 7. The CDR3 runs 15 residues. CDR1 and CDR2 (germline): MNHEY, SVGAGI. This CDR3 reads CASSSAGQGEAEAFF. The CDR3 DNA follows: TGTGCCAGCAGTTCCGCGGGACAGGGGGAAGCTGAAGCTTTCTTT.

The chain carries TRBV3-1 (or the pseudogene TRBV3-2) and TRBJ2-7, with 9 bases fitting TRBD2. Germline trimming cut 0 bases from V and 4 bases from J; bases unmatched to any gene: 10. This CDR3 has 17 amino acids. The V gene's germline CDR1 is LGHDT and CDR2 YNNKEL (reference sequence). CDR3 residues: CASSQDPPRLAAYEQYF. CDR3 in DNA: TGTGCCAGCAGCCAAGATCCCCCTCGACTAGCGGCTTACGAGCAGTACTTC.

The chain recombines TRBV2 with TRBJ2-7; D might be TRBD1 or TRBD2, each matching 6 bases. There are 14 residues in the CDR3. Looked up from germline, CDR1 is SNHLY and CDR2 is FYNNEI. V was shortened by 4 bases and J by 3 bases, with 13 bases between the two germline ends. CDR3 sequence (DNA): TGTGCCAGCAGTGCTAAGGGGGGACTCTACGAGCAGTACTTC. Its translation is CASSAKGGLYEQYF.

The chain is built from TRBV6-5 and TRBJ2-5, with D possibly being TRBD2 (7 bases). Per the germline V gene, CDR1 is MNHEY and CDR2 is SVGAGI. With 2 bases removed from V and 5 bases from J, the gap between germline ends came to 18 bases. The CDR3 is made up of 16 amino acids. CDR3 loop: CASSYNGGPGRETQYF. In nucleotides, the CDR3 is TGTGCCAGCAGTTACAACGGGGGGCCGGGTAGGGAGACCCAGTACTTC.

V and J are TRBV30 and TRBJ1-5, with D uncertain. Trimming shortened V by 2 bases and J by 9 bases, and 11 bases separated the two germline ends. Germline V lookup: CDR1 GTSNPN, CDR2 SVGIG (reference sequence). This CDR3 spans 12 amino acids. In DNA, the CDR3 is TGTGCCTGGAGTTCTACATTTTGGCCCCAGCATTTT. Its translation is CAWSSTFWPQHF. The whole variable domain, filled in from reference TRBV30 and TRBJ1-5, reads SQTIHQWPATLVQPVGSPLSLECTVEGTSNPNLYWYRQAAGRGLQLLFYSVGIGQISSEVPQNLSASRPQDRQFILSSKKLLLSDSGFYLCAWSSTFWPQHFGDGTRLSIL.

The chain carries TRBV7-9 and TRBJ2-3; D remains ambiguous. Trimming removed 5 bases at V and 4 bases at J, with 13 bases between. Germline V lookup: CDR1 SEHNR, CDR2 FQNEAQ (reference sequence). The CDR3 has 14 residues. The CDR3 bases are TGTGCCAGCAGCGCGGACGCAGGATCAGATACGCAGTATTTT. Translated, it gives CASSADAGSDTQYF.

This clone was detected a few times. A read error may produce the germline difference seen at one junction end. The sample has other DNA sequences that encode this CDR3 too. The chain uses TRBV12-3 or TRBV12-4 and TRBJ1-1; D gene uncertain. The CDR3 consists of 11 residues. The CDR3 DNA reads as TGTGCCAGCAGCTTAGGTTTACGAGCTTTCTTT. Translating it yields CASSLGLRAFF.

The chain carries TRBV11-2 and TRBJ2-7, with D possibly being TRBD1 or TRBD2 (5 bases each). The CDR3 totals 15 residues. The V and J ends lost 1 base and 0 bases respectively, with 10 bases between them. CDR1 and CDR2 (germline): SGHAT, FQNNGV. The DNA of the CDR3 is TGTGCCAGCAGCTTAGTCCGGGACGCCTCCTACGAGCAGTACTTC. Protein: CASSLVRDASYEQYF.

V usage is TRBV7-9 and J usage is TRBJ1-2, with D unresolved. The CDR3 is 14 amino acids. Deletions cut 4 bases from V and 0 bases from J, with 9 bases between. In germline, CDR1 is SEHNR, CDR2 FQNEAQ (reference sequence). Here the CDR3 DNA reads TGTGCCAGCAGCTCGGGAGGTTCTAACTATGGCTACACCTTC. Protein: CASSSGGSNYGYTF.

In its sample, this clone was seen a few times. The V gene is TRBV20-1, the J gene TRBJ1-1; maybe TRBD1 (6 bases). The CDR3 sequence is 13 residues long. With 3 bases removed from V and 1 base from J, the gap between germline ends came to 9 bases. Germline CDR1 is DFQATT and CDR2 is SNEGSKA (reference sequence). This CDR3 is CSASRTANTEAFF. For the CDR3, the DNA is TGCAGTGCTAGTAGGACAGCGAACACTGAAGCTTTCTTT.

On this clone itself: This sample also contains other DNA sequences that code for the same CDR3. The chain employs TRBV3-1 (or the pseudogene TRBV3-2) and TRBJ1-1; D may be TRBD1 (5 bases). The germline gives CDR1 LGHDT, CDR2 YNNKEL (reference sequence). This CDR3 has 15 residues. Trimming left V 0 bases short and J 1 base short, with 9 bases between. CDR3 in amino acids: CASSQDRGSNTEAFF. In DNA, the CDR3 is TGTGCCAGCAGCCAAGATCGGGGGTCGAACACTGAAGCTTTCTTT.

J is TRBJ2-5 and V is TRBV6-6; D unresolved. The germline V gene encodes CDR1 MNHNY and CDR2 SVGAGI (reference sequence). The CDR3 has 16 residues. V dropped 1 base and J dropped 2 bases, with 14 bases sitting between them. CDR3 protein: CASSYWGRAEQETQYF. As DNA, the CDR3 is TGTGCCAGCAGTTACTGGGGTAGGGCGGAACAAGAGACCCAGTACTTC.

The chain's CDR3 is CASSSGLRNYEQYF. CDR3 sequence (DNA): TGTGCCAGCAGCTCAGGACTCAGGAACTACGAGCAGTACTTC. The chain combines TRBV7-2 with TRBJ2-7, with D possibly being TRBD2 (5 bases). V lost 4 bases to trimming and J lost 3 bases, with 13 bases between them. CDR1 SGHTA and CDR2 FQGNSA come from the germline V gene. The CDR3 runs to 14 residues.

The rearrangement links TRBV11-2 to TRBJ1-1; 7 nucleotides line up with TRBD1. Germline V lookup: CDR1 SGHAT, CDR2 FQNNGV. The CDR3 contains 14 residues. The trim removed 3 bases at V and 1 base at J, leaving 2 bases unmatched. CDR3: CASSLGQPNTEAFF. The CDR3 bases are TGTGCCAGCAGCTTGGGACAGCCGAACACTGAAGCTTTCTTT.

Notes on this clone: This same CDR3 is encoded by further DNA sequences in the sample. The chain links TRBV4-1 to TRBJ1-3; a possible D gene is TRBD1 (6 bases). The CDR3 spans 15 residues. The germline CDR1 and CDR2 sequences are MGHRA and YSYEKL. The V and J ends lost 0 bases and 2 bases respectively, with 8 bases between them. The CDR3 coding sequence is TGCGCCAGCAGCCAAGACAGGGGAACTGGAAACACCATATATTTT. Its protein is CASSQDRGTGNTIYF.

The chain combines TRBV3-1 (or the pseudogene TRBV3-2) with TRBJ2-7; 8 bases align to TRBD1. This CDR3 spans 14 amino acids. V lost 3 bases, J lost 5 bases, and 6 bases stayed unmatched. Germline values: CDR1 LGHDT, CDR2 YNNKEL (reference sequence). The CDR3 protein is CASSQATGGHEQYF. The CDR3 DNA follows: TGTGCCAGCAGCCAGGCTACAGGGGGGCACGAGCAGTACTTC.

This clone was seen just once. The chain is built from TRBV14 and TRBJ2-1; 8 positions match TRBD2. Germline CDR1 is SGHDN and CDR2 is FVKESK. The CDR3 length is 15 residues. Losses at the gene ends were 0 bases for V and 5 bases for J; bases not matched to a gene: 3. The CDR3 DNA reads TGTGCCAGCAGCCAAGACGGGGGGGCCAACAATGAGCAGTTCTTC. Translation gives CASSQDGGANNEQFF.

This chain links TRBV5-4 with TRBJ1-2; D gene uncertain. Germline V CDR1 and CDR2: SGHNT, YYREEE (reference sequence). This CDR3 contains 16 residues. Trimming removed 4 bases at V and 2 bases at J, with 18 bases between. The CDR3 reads CASSLKTGVKNYGYTF. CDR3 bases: TGTGCCAGCAGCCTCAAAACTGGGGTGAAAAACTATGGCTACACCTTC.

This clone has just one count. CDR3 in DNA: TGTGCCAGCAGTATCCTGGCCGGGGGCTACGAGCAGTACTTC. Protein product: CASSILAGGYEQYF. The gene calls are TRBV2 and TRBJ2-7, with D possibly being TRBD2 (6 bases). The CDR3 totals 14 residues. Deletions cut 5 bases from V and 3 bases from J, with 14 bases between. Germline values: CDR1 SNHLY, CDR2 FYNNEI.

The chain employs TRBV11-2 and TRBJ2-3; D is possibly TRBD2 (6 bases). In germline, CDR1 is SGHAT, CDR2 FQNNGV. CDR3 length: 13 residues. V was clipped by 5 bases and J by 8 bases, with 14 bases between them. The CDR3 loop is CASSTVGGLTQYF. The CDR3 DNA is TGTGCCAGCAGCACCGTGGGGGGACTTACGCAGTATTTT.